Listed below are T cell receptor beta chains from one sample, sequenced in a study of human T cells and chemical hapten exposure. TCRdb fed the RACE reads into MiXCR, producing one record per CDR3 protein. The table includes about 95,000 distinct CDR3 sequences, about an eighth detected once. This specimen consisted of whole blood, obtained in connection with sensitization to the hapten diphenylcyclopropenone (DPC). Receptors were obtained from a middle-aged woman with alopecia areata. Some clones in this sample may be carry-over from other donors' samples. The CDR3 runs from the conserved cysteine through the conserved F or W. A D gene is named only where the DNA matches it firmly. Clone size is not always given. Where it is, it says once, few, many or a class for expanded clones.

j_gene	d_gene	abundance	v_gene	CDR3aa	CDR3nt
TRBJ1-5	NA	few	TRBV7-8	CASSNDQGTQPQHF	TGTGCCAGCAGCAATGACCAGGGGACTCAGCCCCAGCATTTT
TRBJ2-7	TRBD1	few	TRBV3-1	CASSRGTGGIYEQYF	TGTGCCAGCAGCAGGGGGACAGGGGGCATCTACGAGCAGTACTTC
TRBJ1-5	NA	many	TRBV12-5	CASGPRRGSNQPQHF	TGTGCTAGTGGTCCCCGCCGGGGGAGCAATCAGCCCCAGCATTTT
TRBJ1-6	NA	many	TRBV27	CASSPGILGSYNSPLHF	TGTGCCAGCAGCCCCGGGATCTTGGGCTCCTATAATTCACCCCTCCACTTT
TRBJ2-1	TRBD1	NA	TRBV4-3	CASSQDNTGGSDEQFF	TGCGCCAGCAGCCAAGATAATACAGGGGGCTCGGATGAGCAGTTCTTC
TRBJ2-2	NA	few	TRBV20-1	CSARGLPGNGELFF	TGCAGTGCTAGAGGGCTGCCGGGGAACGGGGAGCTGTTTTTT
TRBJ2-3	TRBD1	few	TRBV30	CAWTMWGQGRPDTQYF	TGTGCCTGGACCATGTGGGGACAGGGGCGTCCAGATACGCAGTATTTT
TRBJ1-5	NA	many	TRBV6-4	CASKTQHRQPQHF	TGTGCCAGCAAGACCCAGCACCGTCAGCCCCAGCATTTT
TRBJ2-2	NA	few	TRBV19	CASGVPRTGELFF	TGTGCCAGTGGGGTCCCTCGCACCGGGGAGCTGTTTTTT
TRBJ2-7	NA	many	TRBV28	CASSPPAGKSGYEQYF	TGTGCCAGCAGTCCCCCCGCGGGCAAGAGTGGGTACGAGCAGTACTTC
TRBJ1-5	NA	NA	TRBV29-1	CSVADSLNQPQHF	TGCAGCGTGGCCGACAGCCTAAATCAGCCCCAGCATTTT
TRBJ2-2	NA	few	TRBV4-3	CASSWVGTGELFF	TGCGCCAGCAGCTGGGTGGGAACCGGGGAGCTGTTTTTT
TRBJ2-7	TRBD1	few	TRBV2	CASRVDRAGSYEQYF	TGTGCCAGCAGGGTCGACAGGGCCGGCTCCTACGAGCAGTACTTC
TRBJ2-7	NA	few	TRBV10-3	CAISEGSEQYF	TGTGCCATCAGTGAGGGCAGCGAGCAGTACTTC
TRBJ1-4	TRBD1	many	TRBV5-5	CASSQAGTGGEEKLFF	TGTGCCAGCAGCCAGGCCGGGACAGGGGGCGAGGAAAAACTGTTTTTT
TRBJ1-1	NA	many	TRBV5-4	CASSLAVGEAFF	TGTGCCAGCAGCTTGGCAGTCGGAGAAGCTTTCTTT
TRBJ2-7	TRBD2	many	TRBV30	CALELAGGNEQYF	TGTGCCCTGGAACTAGCGGGAGGGAACGAGCAGTACTTC
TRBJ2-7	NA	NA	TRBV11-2	CASSTRGGGAYEQYF	TGTGCCAGCAGCACCCGCGGGGGCGGTGCCTACGAGCAGTACTTC
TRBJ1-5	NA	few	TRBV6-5	CASSLGAGRGQPQHF	TGTGCCAGCAGCCTTGGGGCAGGGAGGGGTCAGCCCCAGCATTTT
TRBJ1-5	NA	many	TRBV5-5	CASSLGGGNQPQHF	TGTGCCAGCAGCTTGGGTGGGGGCAATCAGCCCCAGCATTTT
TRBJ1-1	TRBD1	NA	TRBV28	CASSPPGQGIQAFF	TGTGCCAGCAGCCCCCCAGGACAGGGGATACAAGCTTTCTTT
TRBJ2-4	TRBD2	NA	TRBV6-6	CASSPTSEGNIQYF	TGTGCCAGCAGCCCTACTAGCGAGGGAAACATTCAGTACTTC
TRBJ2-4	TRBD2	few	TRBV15	CATSRKLAGSLNIQYF	TGTGCCACCAGCAGAAAGCTAGCGGGGTCTCTAAACATTCAGTACTTC
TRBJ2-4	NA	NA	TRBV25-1	CASSADSRWSKNIQYF	TGTGCCAGCAGCGCGGACAGCCGGTGGTCCAAAAACATTCAGTACTTC
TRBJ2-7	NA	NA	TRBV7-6	CASSPPGSRLSYEQYF	TGTGCCAGCAGCCCACCCGGGTCAAGGCTCTCCTACGAGCAGTACTTC
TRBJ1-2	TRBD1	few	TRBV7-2	CASSLGVGQASGYTF	TGTGCCAGCAGCTTAGGGGTAGGACAGGCTTCTGGCTACACCTTC
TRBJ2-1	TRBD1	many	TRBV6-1	CASSEPDRAAYNEQFF	TGTGCCAGCAGTGAACCCGACAGGGCGGCCTACAATGAGCAGTTCTTC
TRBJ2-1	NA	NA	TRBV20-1	CSAPRLSEQFF	TGCAGTGCTCCGCGACTTTCTGAGCAGTTCTTC
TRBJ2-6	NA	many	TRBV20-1	CSGVGRTDSGANVLTF	TGCAGTGGAGTGGGCAGGACGGACTCTGGGGCCAACGTCCTGACTTTC
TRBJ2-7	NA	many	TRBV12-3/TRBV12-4	CASTPGPRASYEQYF	TGTGCCAGCACTCCGGGACCGCGGGCCTCCTACGAGCAGTACTTC
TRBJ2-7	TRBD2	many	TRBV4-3	CASSQEGGREQYF	TGCGCCAGCAGCCAAGAGGGAGGGCGCGAGCAGTACTTC
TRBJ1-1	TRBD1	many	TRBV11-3	CASSPGGGTGTEAFF	TGTGCCAGCAGCCCAGGGGGGGGCACGGGGACTGAAGCTTTCTTT
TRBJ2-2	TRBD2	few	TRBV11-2	CASSPRTSGGTNTGELFF	TGTGCCAGCAGCCCCCGGACTAGCGGGGGGACGAACACCGGGGAGCTGTTTTTT
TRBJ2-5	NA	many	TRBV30	CAWSNQETQYF	TGTGCCTGGAGTAACCAAGAGACCCAGTACTTC
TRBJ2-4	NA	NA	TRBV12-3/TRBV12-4	CASRDRLEAKNIQYF	TGTGCCAGCAGGGACCGCCTTGAGGCCAAAAACATTCAGTACTTC
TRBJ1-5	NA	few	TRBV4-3	CASSHLQGHQPQHF	TGCGCCAGCAGCCACCTACAGGGCCATCAGCCCCAGCATTTT
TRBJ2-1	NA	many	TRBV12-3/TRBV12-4	CASSLGRPGKNEQFF	TGTGCCAGCAGTTTAGGTCGGCCAGGGAAGAATGAGCAGTTCTTC
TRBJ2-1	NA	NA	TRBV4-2	CASSPRDAWGNEQFF	TGTGCCAGCAGCCCAAGGGATGCCTGGGGGAATGAGCAGTTCTTC
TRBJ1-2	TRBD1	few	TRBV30	CAWSGRQGNHGYTF	TGTGCCTGGAGTGGACGACAGGGGAATCATGGCTACACCTTC
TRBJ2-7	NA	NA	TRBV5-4	CVSSPDWAEQYF	TGTGTCAGCAGCCCGGACTGGGCCGAGCAGTACTTC
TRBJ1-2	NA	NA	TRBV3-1	CASSQDMTDYGYTF	TGTGCCAGCAGCCAAGACATGACTGACTATGGCTACACCTTC
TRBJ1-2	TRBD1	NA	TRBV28	CASSFQGGRINYGYTF	TGTGCCAGCAGTTTCCAGGGGGGCCGGATTAACTATGGCTACACCTTC
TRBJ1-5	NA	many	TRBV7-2	CASSFRRAGQPQHF	TGTGCCAGCAGCTTTCGACGGGCGGGTCAGCCCCAGCATTTT
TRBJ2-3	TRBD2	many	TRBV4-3	CASSQGTSGSDTQYF	TGCGCCAGCAGCCAAGGGACTAGCGGGAGTGATACGCAGTATTTT
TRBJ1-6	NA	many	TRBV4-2	CASSQEGTGGHSPLHF	TGTGCCAGCAGCCAAGAAGGCACGGGCGGGCATTCACCCCTCCACTTT
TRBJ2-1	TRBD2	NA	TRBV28	CASSSGGRNEQFF	TGTGCCAGCAGTTCGGGGGGGCGGAATGAGCAGTTCTTC
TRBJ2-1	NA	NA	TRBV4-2	CASSPGFSYNEQFF	TGTGCCAGCAGCCCGGGGTTTTCCTACAATGAGCAGTTCTTC
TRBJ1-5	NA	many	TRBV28	CASSPTRASNQPQHF	TGTGCCAGCAGCCCTACCAGGGCAAGCAATCAGCCCCAGCATTTT